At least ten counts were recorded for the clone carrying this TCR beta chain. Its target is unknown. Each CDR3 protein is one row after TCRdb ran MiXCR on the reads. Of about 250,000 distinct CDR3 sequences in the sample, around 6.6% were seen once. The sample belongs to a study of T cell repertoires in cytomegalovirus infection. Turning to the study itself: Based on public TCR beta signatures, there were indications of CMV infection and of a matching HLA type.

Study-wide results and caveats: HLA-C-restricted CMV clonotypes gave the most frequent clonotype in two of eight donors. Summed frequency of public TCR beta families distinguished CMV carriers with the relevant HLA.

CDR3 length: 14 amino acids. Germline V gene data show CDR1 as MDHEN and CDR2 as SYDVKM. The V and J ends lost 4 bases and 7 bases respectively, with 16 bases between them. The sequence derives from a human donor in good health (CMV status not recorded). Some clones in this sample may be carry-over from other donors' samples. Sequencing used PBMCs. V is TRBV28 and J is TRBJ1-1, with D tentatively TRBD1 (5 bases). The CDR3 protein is CASSSLTANLEAFF. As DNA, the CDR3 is TGTGCCAGCAGTTCGCTGACAGCGAATCTTGAAGCTTTCTTT.